This T cell receptor (beta chain) came from a study of control samples from healthy donors and cancer patients. J lost 0 bases, V lost 6 bases, and 7 bases had no gene match. This CDR3 spans 16 amino acids. Germline CDR1 LNHDA, CDR2 SQIVND (reference sequence). The table came from immunoSEQ multiplex PCR; TCRdb's copy has only in-frame clones and leaves some out. The repertoire includes about 140,000 clones, about 90% of them detected once, and about 7.1% sits in the top ten. The receptor comes from a man aged 18-30 years in good health. This chain links TRBV19 with TRBJ2-5; 10 bases map to TRBD1. Sequencing used blood. CDR3 in amino acids: CASRYSGTGDQETQYF. CDR3 coding DNA: TGTGCCAGTAGGTACTCCGGGACAGGGGACCAAGAGACCCAGTACTTC.